A few counts support the clone carrying this TCR beta chain. Sequenced by immunoSEQ multiplex PCR; TCRdb stores in-frame clones only, minus some. Of around 100,000 clones in the sample, 94% were seen once. Surgery cases with the highest brain T cell transcript signatures were chosen for sequencing. This specimen comes from a study of brain T cells in children with intractable seizures. Here the sequenced sample was peripheral blood, taken at surgery. This TCR derives from a boy less than two years old with hemimegalencephaly and intractable seizures.

The DNA of the CDR3 is TGTGCCAGCAGTTCAAACCTCCCTGGGGAGCAGTACTTC. Translating it yields CASSSNLPGEQYF. The chain combines TRBV27 with TRBJ2-7; D uncertain. This CDR3 has 13 amino acids. The V gene's germline CDR1 is MNHEY and CDR2 SMNVEV (reference sequence). The V and J ends lost 4 bases and 7 bases respectively, with 14 bases between them.